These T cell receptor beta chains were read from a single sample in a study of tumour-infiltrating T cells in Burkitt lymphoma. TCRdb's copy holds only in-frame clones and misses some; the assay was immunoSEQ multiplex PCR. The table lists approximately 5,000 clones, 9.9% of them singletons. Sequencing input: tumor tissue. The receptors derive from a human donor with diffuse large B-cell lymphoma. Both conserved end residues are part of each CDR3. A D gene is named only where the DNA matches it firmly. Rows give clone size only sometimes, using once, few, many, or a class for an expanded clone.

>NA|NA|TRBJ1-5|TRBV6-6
TGTGCCAGCACCCCCCGGAATAGCAATCAGCCCCAGCATTTT
CASTPRNSNQPQHF
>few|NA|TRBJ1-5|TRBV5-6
TGTGCCAGCAGCTTTTTTTCTCCCGATCAGCCCCAGCATTTT
CASSFFSPDQPQHF
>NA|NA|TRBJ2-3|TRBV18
TGTGCCAGCTCACCGGCATCGGTCGGGGAGGGCACAGATACGCAGTATTTT
CASSPASVGEGTDTQYF
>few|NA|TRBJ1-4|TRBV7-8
TGTGCCAGCAGCCTTGGGACGGACAGCTTCGAAAATGAAAAACTGTTTTTT
CASSLGTDSFENEKLFF
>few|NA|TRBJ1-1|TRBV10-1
TGCGCCACCACCCTGCGAGGGAACACTGAAGCTTTCTTT
CATTLRGNTEAFF
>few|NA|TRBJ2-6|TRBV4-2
TGTGCCAGCAGCCGAAGAGGTACAGGTGAGCTCTCTGGGGCCAACGTCCTGACTTTC
CASSRRGTGELSGANVLTF
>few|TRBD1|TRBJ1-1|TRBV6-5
TGTGCCAGCAGTTCAGGGACAGGTGAAGCTTTCTTT
CASSSGTGEAFF
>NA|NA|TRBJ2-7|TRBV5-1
TGCGCCAGCAGCTTCAATACTCGGGACGACTCCTACGAGCAGTACTTC
CASSFNTRDDSYEQYF
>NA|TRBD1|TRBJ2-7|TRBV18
TGTGCCAGCTCTCTATTGGACAGGGGGGACGAGCAGTACTTC
CASSLLDRGDEQYF
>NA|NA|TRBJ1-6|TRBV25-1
TGTGCCAGCAGTGAGAGACAGGCCAATAATTCACCCCTCCACTTT
CASSERQANNSPLHF
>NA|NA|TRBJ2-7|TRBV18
TGTGCCAGCTCACCCCCTTTCGACAAGAACGAGCAGTACTTC
CASSPPFDKNEQYF
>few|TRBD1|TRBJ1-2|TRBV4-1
TGCGCCAGCAGCCAGCTTGACAGGGACACTAACTATGGCTACACCTTC
CASSQLDRDTNYGYTF
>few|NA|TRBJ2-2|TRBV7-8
TGTGCCAGCAGCCCCTATGAGGGGGTCCTAACCGGGGAGCTGTTTTTT
CASSPYEGVLTGELFF
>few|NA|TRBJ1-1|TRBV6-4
TGTGCCAGCAGTGACTCGGACCTCGGCAAGAACACTGAAGCTTTCTTT
CASSDSDLGKNTEAFF
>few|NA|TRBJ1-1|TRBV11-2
TGTGCCAGCAGCGTGATTGGGGGACCCACTGAAGCTTTCTTT
CASSVIGGPTEAFF
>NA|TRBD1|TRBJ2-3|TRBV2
TGTGCCAGCAACCGGGACAGCGCTATCACAGATACGCAGTATTTT
CASNRDSAITDTQYF
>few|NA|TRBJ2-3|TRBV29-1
TGCAGCGTTGAAGAAGGGACCGTGCGCACGGATACGCAGTATTTT
CSVEEGTVRTDTQYF
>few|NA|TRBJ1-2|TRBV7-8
TGTGCCAGCAGCTTCCTCCCCCGGGGTAGCTATGGCTACACCTTC
CASSFLPRGSYGYTF
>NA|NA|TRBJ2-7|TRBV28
TGTGCCAGCAGTTTAACCCTCTACGAGCAGTACTTC
CASSLTLYEQYF
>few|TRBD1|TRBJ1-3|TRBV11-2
TGTGCCAGCAGCTTGGACAGGGGCTCTGGAAACACCATATATTTT
CASSLDRGSGNTIYF
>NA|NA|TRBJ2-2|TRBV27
TGTGCCAGCAGTTTGATCAAGGGGGAGCTGTTTTTT
CASSLIKGELFF
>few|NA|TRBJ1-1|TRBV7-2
TGTGCCAGCAGCTCGCAAGGAGCTGAAGCTTTCTTT
CASSSQGAEAFF
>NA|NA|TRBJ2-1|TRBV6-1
TGTGCCAGCAGGGGGACGAGGGGGTATGAGCAGTTCTTC
CASRGTRGYEQFF
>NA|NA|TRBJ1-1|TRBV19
TGTGCCAGTAGTATGAACAGGAACACTGAAGCTTTCTTT
CASSMNRNTEAFF
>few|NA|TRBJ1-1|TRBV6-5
TGTGCCAGCAGTTACGCCCAGAACACTGAAGCTTTCTTT
CASSYAQNTEAFF
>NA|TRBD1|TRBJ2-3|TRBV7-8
TGTGCCAGCAGCTCGGACAGGCTCACAGATACGCAGTATTTT
CASSSDRLTDTQYF
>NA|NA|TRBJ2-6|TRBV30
TGTGCCTGGCTAAGCAGGGCTGGGGCCAACGTCCTGACTTTC
CAWLSRAGANVLTF
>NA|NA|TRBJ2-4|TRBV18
TGTGCCAGCTCACCGATGGCGGCCTACGGCGCCTTTCAGTACTTC
CASSPMAAYGAFQYF
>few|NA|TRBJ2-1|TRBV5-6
TGTGCCAGCAGCCCCGTCGGGGAATACAATGAGCAGTTCTTC
CASSPVGEYNEQFF
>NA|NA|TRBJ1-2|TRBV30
TGTGCCATGTATGGCTACACCTTC
CAMYGYTF
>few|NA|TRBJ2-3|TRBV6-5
TGTGCCAGCAGTTACAGGTACAGCACAGATACGCAGTATTTT
CASSYRYSTDTQYF